The present T cell receptor (beta chain) was sequenced within a study of blood T cell repertoires in COVID-19. Produced via immunoSEQ multiplex PCR; TCRdb's table is partial and in-frame only. The sample yields 70,000 to 80,000 clones, approximately 90% seen once. This TCR came from a woman aged 60-75 years with active COVID-19. Input material: peripheral blood.

This CDR3 reads CASSANRGVADTQYF. DNA of the CDR3: TGTGCCAGCAGTGCGAACAGGGGAGTAGCAGATACGCAGTATTTT. This chain connects TRBV2 to TRBJ2-3; TRBD1 matches 7 bases. CDR1 is SNHLY, CDR2 FYNNEI, per germline. The CDR3 contains 15 residues. V gave up 4 bases and J gave up 4 bases; unmatched junction bases: 8.